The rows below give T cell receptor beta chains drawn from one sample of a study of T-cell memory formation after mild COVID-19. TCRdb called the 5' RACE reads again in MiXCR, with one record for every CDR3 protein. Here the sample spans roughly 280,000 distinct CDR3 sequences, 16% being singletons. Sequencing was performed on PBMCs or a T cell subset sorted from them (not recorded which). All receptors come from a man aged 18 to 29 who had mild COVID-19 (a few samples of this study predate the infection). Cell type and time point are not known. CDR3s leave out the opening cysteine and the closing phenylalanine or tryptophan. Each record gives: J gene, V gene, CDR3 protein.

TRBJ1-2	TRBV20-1	SARERGIPNYGYT
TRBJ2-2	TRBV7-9	ASTPVEGDPELF
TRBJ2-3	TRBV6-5	ASSAQGSPSITDTQY
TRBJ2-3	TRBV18	ASSPYVLSDTQY
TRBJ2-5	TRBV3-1	ASSQEEAGKETQY
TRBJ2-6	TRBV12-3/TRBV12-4	ASHRGAGANVLT
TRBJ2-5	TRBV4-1	ASSRGGGETQY
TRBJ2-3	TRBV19	ASSMGSFSDTQY
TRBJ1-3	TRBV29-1	SGTVGNTIY
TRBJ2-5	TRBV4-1	ASSQDYDQSETQY
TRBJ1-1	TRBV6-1	ASTTTENTEAF
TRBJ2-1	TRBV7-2	ASSRTIGDEQF
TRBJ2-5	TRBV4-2	ASSQAGEETQY
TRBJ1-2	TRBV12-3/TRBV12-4	ASRRPGGDGYT
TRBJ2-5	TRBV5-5	ASSLRPWTQY
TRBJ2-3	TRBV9	ASSVAGTGATDTQY
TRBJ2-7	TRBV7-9	ASSSGQWHYEQY
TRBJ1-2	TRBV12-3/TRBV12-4	ATPGGPI
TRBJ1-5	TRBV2	ASSDSDSNQPQH
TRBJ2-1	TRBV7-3	ATPGQGDEQF
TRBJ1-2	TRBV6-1	ASSLDMDNYGYT
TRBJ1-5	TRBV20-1	SARIRNQPQH
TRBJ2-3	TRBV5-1	ASSRRTSGGDTDTQY
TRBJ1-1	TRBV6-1	ASMGGLAF
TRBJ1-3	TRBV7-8	ASSWTLTATSGNTIY
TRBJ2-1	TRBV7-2	ASRDLAGVYNEQF
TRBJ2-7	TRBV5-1	ASTGGAESYEQY
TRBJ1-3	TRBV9	ASSVGPGDTIY
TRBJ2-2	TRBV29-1	SVVTGNTGELF
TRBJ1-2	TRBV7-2	ASSFPGQGARLWGYT
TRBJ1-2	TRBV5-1	ASSFPGTGHGYT
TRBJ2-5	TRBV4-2	ASSQEFGGGAGETQY
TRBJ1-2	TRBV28	ASGGTNYGYT